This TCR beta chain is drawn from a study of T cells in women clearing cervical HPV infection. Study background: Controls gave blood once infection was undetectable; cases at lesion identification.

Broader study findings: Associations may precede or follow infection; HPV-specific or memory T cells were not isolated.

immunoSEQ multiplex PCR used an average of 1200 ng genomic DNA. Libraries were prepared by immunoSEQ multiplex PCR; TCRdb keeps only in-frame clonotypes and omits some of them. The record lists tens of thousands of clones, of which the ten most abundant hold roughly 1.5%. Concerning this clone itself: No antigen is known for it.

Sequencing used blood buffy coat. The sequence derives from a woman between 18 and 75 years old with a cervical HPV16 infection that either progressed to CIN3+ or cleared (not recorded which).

The CDR3: CSARDQRAPNQPQHF. The DNA read from the CDR3 is TGCAGTGCTAGAGATCAAAGGGCCCCCAATCAGCCC. This chain joins TRBV20-1 and TRBJ1-5; unclear D gene. The read gets to within 3 residues of the CDR3 end, and the germline J gene fills in the rest. Trimming removed 0 bases at V and 3 bases at J, with 12 bases between. Germline V lookup: CDR1 DFQATT, CDR2 SNEGSKA (reference sequence). The length of the CDR3 is 15 residues.